These 8 T cell receptor beta chains originate from one sample sequenced in a study of T cell responses to AZD1222 COVID-19 vaccine. Some clones are missing from TCRdb's copy, which holds only in-frame ones; the method was immunoSEQ multiplex PCR. The sample carries over 70,000 clones, 70% to 80% recorded once. The sample in question was peripheral blood, obtained 28 days after the second dose of the MenACWY control vaccine. These receptors originate from an adult who received the MenACWY meningococcal vaccine as a control.

The V and J genes are TRBV6-1 and TRBJ2-4, with D maybe TRBD2 (6 bases). Per germline, CDR1 MNHNS and CDR2 SASEGT. The CDR3 consists of 15 residues. Trimming removed 2 bases at V and 7 bases at J, with 15 bases between. CDR3 sequence (DNA): TGTGCCAGCAGTGAATTTAGGGGACTCACGAACATTCAGTACTTC. Amino acids: CASSEFRGLTNIQYF.

This chain links TRBV5-4 with TRBJ1-3; D is perhaps TRBD1 (5 bases). Germline V lookup: CDR1 SGHNT, CDR2 YYREEE (reference sequence). V lost 3 bases and J lost 0, with 16 bases in between. The CDR3 consists of 17 residues. The CDR3 coding sequence is TGTGCCAGCAGCTCCCAGGGTGGGGCGACCTCTGGAAACACCATATATTTT. This codes for CASSSQGGATSGNTIYF.

The V and J genes are TRBV5-5 and TRBJ2-7, with 8 bases lining up with TRBD1. Germline values: CDR1 SGHKS, CDR2 YYEKEE (reference sequence). The CDR3 covers 15 residues. V trimming: 1 base; J trimming: 7 bases; junction bases outside the gene matches: 10. The CDR3 bases are TGTGCCAGCAGCTTGACGACAGGGGCTGTCCGGGAGCAGTACTTC. It is translated as CASSLTTGAVREQYF.

The gene calls are TRBV2 and TRBJ2-7, with 7 bases fitting TRBD2. The V gene's germline CDR1 is SNHLY and CDR2 FYNNEI. The CDR3 is 19 amino acids. J was trimmed by 0 bases and V by 1 base; bases with no gene match: 15. The CDR3 protein is CASSEDIGLSGVFSYEQYF. The CDR3 region has the DNA TGTGCCAGCAGTGAAGATATTGGGTTGAGCGGGGTGTTCTCCTACGAGCAGTACTTC.

The chain combines TRBV9 with TRBJ2-7, with unresolved D. CDR3 length: 14 amino acids. Germline CDR1 SGDLS, CDR2 YYNGEE. V was trimmed by 4 bases and J by 0 bases, leaving 11 bases between them. The CDR3 DNA follows: TGTGCCAGCAGCCCCCAGGTAAGCTCCTACGAGCAGTACTTC. This translates into CASSPQVSSYEQYF.

This chain links TRBV27 with TRBJ1-3; no clear D. CDR1 is MNHEY, CDR2 SMNVEV, per germline (reference sequence). The V end lost 6 bases, the J end lost 0 bases, and 12 bases lay between the germline ends. This CDR3 is built from 15 residues. The CDR3: CASRPDTTSGNTIYF. The DNA for the CDR3 is TGTGCCAGCAGACCCGACACGACCTCTGGAAACACCATATATTTT.

This chain joins TRBV10-3 and TRBJ2-3, with TRBD1 as a possible D gene (6 bases). V lost 0 bases to trimming and J lost 2 bases, with 9 bases between them. CDR1 and CDR2 (germline): ENHRY, SYGVKD. The CDR3 contains 15 residues. The CDR3 sequence is CAISESDSFTDTQYF. In DNA, the CDR3 is TGTGCCATCAGTGAGTCGGACAGTTTCACAGATACGCAGTATTTT.

V and J are TRBV3-1 (or the pseudogene TRBV3-2) and TRBJ1-3, with a weak D call TRBD1 (6 bases). The germline V gene encodes CDR1 LGHDT and CDR2 YNNKEL (reference sequence). This CDR3 contains 14 residues. V gave up 11 bases and J gave up 0 bases, with 14 bases separating them. The chain's CDR3 is CAAGDGSSGNTIYF. CDR3 in DNA: TGTGCCGCAGGGGATGGAAGCTCTGGAAACACCATATATTTT.